This T cell receptor beta chain is drawn from a study of blood T cell repertoires in COVID-19. Generated by immunoSEQ multiplex PCR, the TCRdb table keeps only in-frame clones and is missing some. The repertoire includes 350,000 to 400,000 clones, 75% to 90% of them detected once, and about 7.1% sits in the top ten. The ends were cut back, 4 bases at V and 5 bases at J, with 15 bases in the middle. The CDR3 is 15 amino acids. CDR1 and CDR2 (germline): SGHVS, FNYEAQ. The chain recombines TRBV7-6 with TRBJ2-1; maybe TRBD1 (6 bases). The origin of this receptor is a woman in her fifties or sixties with COVID-19, enrolled during active disease. The sample consisted of peripheral blood. The CDR3 here is CASSSGHQSHNEQFF. The CDR3 DNA reads TGTGCCAGCAGCTCGGGACACCAAAGCCACAATGAGCAGTTCTTC.